The 9 T cell receptor beta chains below were found in one sample sequenced in a study of T cells in Graves' hyperthyroidism and ophthalmopathy. Amplified TCR beta CDR3 regions derived from RNA transcripts. During a first-round RT-PCR of the TCR CDR3, the HTBI primer set was used. TCRdb re-analysed the multiplex PCR reads in MiXCR, keeping a single row per CDR3 protein. The table has some 300,000 distinct CDR3 sequences, approximately 19% seen once. Material for sequencing was blood. These receptors all come from a man aged 50 to 60 with Graves' ophthalmopathy.

The table lists this clonotype with a few counts. This chain links TRBV5-1 with TRBJ2-3, with TRBD2 matching over 7 bases. The CDR3 totals 15 residues. V lost 0 bases to trimming and J lost 6 bases; unmatched junction nucleotides: 7. Germline lookup yields CDR1 SGHRS and CDR2 YFSETQ. Here the CDR3 reads CASSLVVGGTDTQYF. The CDR3 region has the DNA TGCGCCAGCAGCTTGGTAGTCGGGGGGACGGATACGCAGTATTTT.

In this sample, this clonotype turned up many times. The rearrangement links TRBV20-1 to TRBJ2-1, with 10 bases that match TRBD2. Germline CDR1 is DFQATT and CDR2 is SNEGSKA (reference sequence). The V segment lost 0 bases and the J segment 9 bases; nucleotides outside the gene matches: 14. There are 17 residues in the CDR3. CDR3 sequence reads: CSARDLRTSGPPGEQFF. The CDR3 DNA follows: TGCAGTGCTAGAGATCTTCGGACTAGCGGCCCCCCGGGTGAGCAGTTCTTC.

This chain links TRBV11-2 with TRBJ2-1; 10 bases agree with TRBD2. This CDR3 has 15 amino acids. The V gene end was trimmed by 0 bases and the J gene end by 9 bases; junction bases not matched to a gene: 5. CDR1 and CDR2 from the germline V gene are SGHAT and FQNNGV. CDR3 residues: CASSLEASGRLEQFF. CDR3 sequence (DNA): TGTGCCAGCAGCTTAGAGGCTAGCGGGAGACTTGAGCAGTTCTTC. The variable domain in full, with the rest retrieved from reference TRBV11-2 and TRBJ2-1, is EAGVAQSPRYKIIEKRQSVAFWCNPISGHATLYWYQQILGQGPKLLIQFQNNGVVDDSQLPKDRFSAERLKGVDSTLKIQPAKLEDSAVYLCASSLEASGRLEQFFGPGTRLTVL.

Only a few counts were recorded for this clonotype. The chain employs TRBV19 and TRBJ1-5; perhaps TRBD1 as D (6 bases). This CDR3 spans 14 amino acids. Trimming took 4 bases from V and 3 from J, leaving 10 bases between them. Looked up from germline, CDR1 is LNHDA and CDR2 is SQIVND (reference sequence). This CDR3 is CASSTQGNNQPQHF. The CDR3 nucleotides read TGTGCCAGTAGTACACAGGGAAACAATCAGCCCCAGCATTTT.

V gene TRBV6-5 combines with J gene TRBJ1-2; no clear D gene. Between the trimmed V and J ends, which lost 2 bases and 0 bases, there was a span of 10 bases. Germline V gives CDR1 MNHEY, CDR2 SVGAGI. This CDR3 has 15 amino acids. The CDR3 spells CASSYGRRANYGYTF. CDR3 sequence (DNA): TGTGCCAGCAGTTACGGACGGCGAGCTAACTATGGCTACACCTTC.

A few counts support this clonotype. V and J are TRBV30 and TRBJ1-2, with a possible D match to TRBD1 (6 bases). Germline values: CDR1 GTSNPN, CDR2 SVGIG (reference sequence). Deletions cut 1 base from V and 4 bases from J, with 10 bases between. The CDR3 runs 13 residues. For the CDR3, the DNA is TGTGCCTGGAGTGAGGGGGACCGCTATGGCTACACCTTC. Translation gives CAWSEGDRYGYTF.

The chain uses TRBV10-2 and TRBJ2-2; 8 positions match TRBD1. V shed 4 bases, J shed 7 bases, and the junction held 2 bases outside the gene matches. Germline V gene data show CDR1 as WSHSY and CDR2 as SAAADI. The CDR3 totals 13 residues. CDR3: CASSAQGGGELFF. In DNA form, the CDR3 reads TGCGCCAGCAGTGCACAGGGGGGCGGGGAGCTGTTTTTT.

The chain combines TRBV13 with TRBJ1-1, with D possibly matching TRBD1 (5 bases). V was clipped by 6 bases and J by 2 bases, with 16 bases between them. The CDR3 spans 15 residues. Germline V gene data show CDR1 as PRHDT and CDR2 as FYEKMQ (reference sequence). The CDR3 DNA reads as TGTGCCAGCAGAGAGTTCGGGGGAGCTAACACTGAAGCTTTCTTT. Its translation is CASREFGGANTEAFF.

This clonotype was seen ten or more times. The V gene is TRBV2, the J gene TRBJ1-5; a possible D gene is TRBD1 (5 bases). The CDR3 is 15 residues long. Germline lookup yields CDR1 SNHLY and CDR2 FYNNEI. Trimming pared 3 bases from V and 4 bases from J, leaving 13 bases between. CDR3 nucleotides: TGTGCCAGCAGTGACGTGACTAGGACAAATCAGCCCCAGCATTTT. This encodes CASSDVTRTNQPQHF.